This section outlines one TCR beta chain sequence together with its context. Its antigen specificity is not known. No base-level quality is on record; no much larger clone is a single base apart. The record originates from a study of metastatic and nonmetastatic thyroid tumors (dated by TCRdb to between 2020 and 2021). Study-wide context: Repertoires were compared across peripheral blood and tumor or nodule tissue samples from malignant and benign thyroid patients.

No patient had received any treatment before thyroid surgery. The study retrospectively analysed patient clinical samples collected from the early 2010s to the late 2010s using T-cell receptor beta sequencing. Overall study results and their limits: TCR beta diversity was reported as significantly higher in malignant tumors than in benign nodules, in both blood and tumor samples.

Library method: PCR. Sequencing took place on an Illumina HiSeq 4000. High-throughput sequencing was used to profile the CDR3 region of the TCR beta-chain in every patient. For the original study's pipeline: A classifier to discriminate distant-metastatic papillary thyroid cancer patients was built from CDR3 differences across clinicopathological groups. The Shannon index was used to assess repertoire diversity, and the Morisita-Horn index was used to assess tumor-blood repertoire similarity. TCRdb itself trimmed the public reads at Q25 with fastp, ran MiXCR and retained productive beta chains. The V and J calls and clone size come from TCRdb's table, not from the authors' own analysis. This sample lists about 92,000 clones; around 14% were detected once. The ten largest clones represent roughly 3.9% of the sample. The CDR3, from cysteine to phenylalanine, totals 15 residues. Kept here is only the CDR3 DNA, which spans 45 bases and is read in frame from base 1. Here V drops 6 bases and J drops 2 bases, and the junction holds 11 bases not matched to any gene. As encoded in the germline V gene (reference sequence), CDR1 is DFQATT while CDR2 is SNEGSKA.

The material sequenced was blood. The receptor comes from a female donor with papillary thyroid cancer or a benign thyroid nodule (not recorded which). Some clones in this sample may be carry-over from other donors' samples. Here the chain combines TRBV20-1 and TRBJ2-5; a stretch of 8 junction bases matches TRBD2. The DNA sequence is as follows: TGCAGTGCCTCCGACTTAGGCGGGAGGCAAGAGACCCAGTACTTC. Its coded protein is CSASDLGGRQETQYF.